The 28 T cell receptor beta chains reported below all come from one sample, sequenced in a study of radiation and T cells in renal cell carcinoma (dated by TCRdb to 2020 to 2021). The library was obtained by the immunoSEQ multiplex PCR assay. TCRdb retrieved this table from immuneACCESS and kept in-frame rearrangements only. Not all clones are present; in checked studies, unresolved V genes account for under half, and no reason is known for the remainder. This sample holds about 140,000 clones; over 80% were observed only once. The leading ten clones occupy around 21% of the sample. Reading the label with the study, this specimen's time point is: baseline pretreatment blood. In the paper's terms, the treatment or condition label means: 15 Gy SBRT to primary tumor, nephrectomy 4 weeks later. The specimen comprised blood, sampled from a patient whose treatment included radiotherapy and nephrectomy. These TCRs come from a woman aged 45-59 years with renal cell carcinoma.

This chain uses TRBV4-1 with TRBJ1-1; no reliable D call. Trimming pared 1 base from V and 1 base from J, leaving 19 bases between. This CDR3 spans 18 amino acids. From germline, CDR1 is MGHRA and CDR2 YSYEKL. DNA for the CDR3: TGCGCCAGCAGCCAAGTCATAGCCCGTGGAGCCAAGAACACTGAAGCTTTCTTT. Translation: CASSQVIARGAKNTEAFF.

This chain joins TRBV30 and TRBJ2-3, with 7 bases that match TRBD1. Germline CDR1 GTSNPN, CDR2 SVGIG (reference sequence). This CDR3 is 17 amino acids long. The trim removed 0 bases at V and 1 base at J, leaving 10 bases unmatched. Written as DNA, the CDR3 is TGTGCCTGGAGTGTAGGCCGGGACAGCAGAGGCACAGATACGCAGTATTTT. Residues: CAWSVGRDSRGTDTQYF. The full variable domain, completed using reference TRBV30 and TRBJ2-3, is SQTIHQWPATLVQPVGSPLSLECTVEGTSNPNLYWYRQAAGRGLQLLFYSVGIGQISSEVPQNLSASRPQDRQFILSSKKLLLSDSGFYLCAWSVGRDSRGTDTQYFGPGTRLTVL.

The chain joins TRBV30 to TRBJ2-7; D may correspond to TRBD1 or TRBD2 (5 bases each). The V and J ends lost 1 base and 2 bases respectively, with 6 bases between them. CDR1 GTSNPN and CDR2 SVGIG come from the germline V gene (reference sequence). The CDR3 consists of 12 residues. This chain's CDR3 is CAWSGGPYEQYF. The CDR3 DNA sequence: TGTGCCTGGAGTGGGGGACCCTACGAGCAGTACTTC. Drawing the rest from reference TRBV30 and TRBJ2-7, the complete variable domain is SQTIHQWPATLVQPVGSPLSLECTVEGTSNPNLYWYRQAAGRGLQLLFYSVGIGQISSEVPQNLSASRPQDRQFILSSKKLLLSDSGFYLCAWSGGPYEQYFGPGTRLTVT.

This chain uses TRBV6-5 with TRBJ2-7; 11 positions match TRBD1. The CDR3 is made up of 15 amino acids. The germline CDR1 and CDR2 sequences are MNHEY and SVGAGI. V was clipped by 7 bases and J by 9 bases; unmatched bases: 14. CDR3 in amino acids: CASIPRDRGMGGQYF. The DNA for the CDR3 is TGTGCCAGCATCCCCCGGGACAGGGGGATGGGCGGGCAGTACTTC.

This clone has a handful of counts. The rearrangement links TRBV28 to TRBJ1-4; 11 nucleotides agree with TRBD1. J was trimmed by 8 bases and V by 7 bases; bases with no gene match: 3. The germline gives CDR1 MDHEN, CDR2 SYDVKM. The CDR3 is 13 amino acids. The CDR3 sequence: CASMDRGREKLFF. CDR3 sequence (DNA): TGTGCCAGCATGGACAGGGGGCGGGAAAAACTGTTTTTT.

The chain uses TRBV29-1 and TRBJ2-1, with 12 nucleotides matching TRBD2. This CDR3 has 13 residues. Looked up from germline, CDR1 is SQVTM and CDR2 is ANQGSEA. V shed 7 bases, J shed 7 bases, and the junction held 5 bases outside the gene matches. DNA for the CDR3: TGCAGCGGCCGACTAGCGGGAGAAAATGAGCAGTTCTTC. Encoded protein: CSGRLAGENEQFF.

The genes are TRBV6-1 and TRBJ1-4, with D perhaps TRBD1 (5 bases). The V end lost 6 bases, the J end lost 3 bases, and 11 bases lay between the germline ends. The CDR3 totals 14 residues. CDR1 and CDR2 from the germline V gene are MNHNS and SASEGT. CDR3 sequence reads: CASRWGGSNEKLFF. CDR3 nucleotides: TGTGCCAGCAGGTGGGGGGGGTCTAATGAAAAACTGTTTTTT.

V usage is TRBV14 and J usage is TRBJ2-4; D assignment may be TRBD1 or TRBD2 (5 bases each). Germline CDR1 reads SGHDN; CDR2 reads FVKESK. The V gene lost 1 base and the J gene lost 6 bases, with 7 bases spanning the gap. This CDR3 contains 13 residues. The CDR3 sequence: CASSQVGGNIQYF. In DNA, the CDR3 is TGTGCCAGCAGCCAAGTTGGGGGAAACATTCAGTACTTC. Combining the CDR3 with reference TRBV14 and TRBJ2-4 gives the whole variable domain EAGVTQFPSHSVIEKGQTVTLRCDPISGHDNLYWYRRVMGKEIKFLLHFVKESKQDESGMPNNRFLAERTGGTYSTLKVQPAELEDSGVYFCASSQVGGNIQYFGAGTRLSVL.

The chain carries TRBV9 and TRBJ1-2; 7 bases align to TRBD1. CDR1 is SGDLS and CDR2 is YYNGEE in the germline V gene. The ends lost 4 bases at V and 7 bases at J; junction bases unmatched: 4. CDR3 length: 12 residues. DNA for the CDR3: TGTGCCAGCAGCCAGGACAGGTTTGGCTACACCTTC. Encoded protein: CASSQDRFGYTF.

This sequence joins TRBV19 and TRBJ2-7, with D possibly TRBD1 on 6 matching bases. V lost 1 base and J 4 bases, leaving 17 bases between the germline ends. The CDR3 totals 16 residues. CDR1 is LNHDA, CDR2 SQIVND, per germline (reference sequence). DNA of the CDR3: TGTGCCAGTAGTATAGGCGCCAGGGGTCCCTCATACGAGCAGTACTTC. It translates to CASSIGARGPSYEQYF.

The chain has TRBV2 and TRBJ1-3; perhaps TRBD1 as D (6 bases). The V gene lost 6 bases and the J gene lost 4 bases, with 13 bases spanning the gap. CDR3 length: 14 amino acids. CDR1 is SNHLY and CDR2 is FYNNEI in the germline V gene. Written as DNA, the CDR3 is TGTGCCAGCAGGCGGACAGTAAACGGAAACACCATATATTTT. It codes for CASRRTVNGNTIYF.

This clone appeared many times. This chain joins TRBV14 and TRBJ1-2; unclear D gene. This CDR3 is built from 16 residues. Germline V gene lookup returns CDR1 SGHDN and CDR2 FVKESK. The ends were cut back, 3 bases at V and 8 bases at J, with 22 bases in the middle. CDR3 region: CASSQSQLIGGEGYTF. In DNA, the CDR3 is TGTGCCAGCAGCCAGTCACAGTTAATAGGCGGCGAGGGCTACACCTTC.

The chain couples TRBV5-1 to TRBJ1-1; D gene uncertain. Germline V gene lookup returns CDR1 SGHRS and CDR2 YFSETQ. The CDR3 spans 14 residues. Trimming removed 5 bases at V and 0 bases at J, with 11 bases between. CDR3 DNA: TGCGCCAGCAGACTGGATGTGATGAACACTGAAGCTTTCTTT. It is translated as CASRLDVMNTEAFF.

CDR3 in amino acids: CASSLVGATNEKLFF. CDR3 sequence (DNA): TGCGCCAGCAGCTTGGTGGGGGCAACTAATGAAAAACTGTTTTTT. This sequence joins TRBV5-1 and TRBJ1-4, with D possibly matching TRBD1 (5 bases). The CDR3 is made up of 15 amino acids. Germline V gives CDR1 SGHRS, CDR2 YFSETQ. Trimming stripped 0 bases from V and 0 bases from J, with 6 bases between.

This clone was detected only a few times. The J gene is TRBJ1-5, the V gene TRBV28; the D is unclear. V gave up 5 bases and J gave up 3 bases, with 14 bases separating them. The CDR3 totals 15 residues. Germline CDR1 and CDR2: MDHEN and SYDVKM. CDR3 bases: TGTGCCAGCAGTCGGCCCCAGCTTACCAATCAGCCCCAGCATTTT. Protein: CASSRPQLTNQPQHF.

This chain connects TRBV5-1 to TRBJ1-1; D uncertain. Germline V gene lookup returns CDR1 SGHRS and CDR2 YFSETQ. The CDR3 length is 14 residues. V lost 0 bases and J 1 base, leaving 7 bases between the germline ends. CDR3 sequence reads: CASSLAEGNTEAFF. In nucleotides, the CDR3 is TGCGCCAGCAGCTTGGCAGAGGGGAACACTGAAGCTTTCTTT.

The chain employs TRBV30 and TRBJ2-3; weak D call: TRBD2 (6 bases). The germline gives CDR1 GTSNPN, CDR2 SVGIG (reference sequence). The CDR3 has 12 residues. V lost 8 bases and J 3 bases, leaving 12 bases between the germline ends. The CDR3 nucleotides read TGTGCCGGGACTGACCCAACAGATACGCAGTATTTT. Its translation: CAGTDPTDTQYF.

The chain has TRBV4-1 and TRBJ2-5; no clear D gene. Germline V CDR1 and CDR2: MGHRA, YSYEKL. The CDR3 is 14 residues long. Trimming took off 0 bases at V and 5 bases at J, with 10 bases between the two ends. DNA for the CDR3: TGCGCCAGCAGCCAAGATTCCGAGACGGAGACCCAGTACTTC. It yields the protein CASSQDSETETQYF.

This rearrangement joins TRBV19 to TRBJ1-2, with D tentatively TRBD1 (6 bases). In germline, CDR1 is LNHDA, CDR2 SQIVND (reference sequence). Trimming removed 0 bases at V and 5 bases at J, with 25 bases between. This CDR3 comprises 19 residues. CDR3 loop: CASSIDVQNLMTGNYGYTF. CDR3 bases: TGTGCCAGTAGTATAGACGTACAAAACCTAATGACAGGAAATTATGGCTACACCTTC.

The genes are TRBV10-3 and TRBJ2-7, with D possibly TRBD2 on 6 matching bases. Trimming removed 8 bases from V and 3 bases from J, with 14 bases in between. Germline CDR1 and CDR2: ENHRY and SYGVKD. CDR3 size: 13 residues. DNA for the CDR3: TGTGCCATCGGGAGGACGGGAAACTACGAGCAGTACTTC. This codes for CAIGRTGNYEQYF.

The V call is TRBV7-7, the J call TRBJ2-5; D assignment may be TRBD1 or TRBD2 (5 bases each). V lost 4 bases and J 4 bases, leaving 16 bases between the germline ends. CDR1 SSHAT and CDR2 FNYEAQ come from the germline V gene (reference sequence). CDR3 length: 15 amino acids. CDR3 nucleotide sequence: TGTGCCAGCAGCTCGAACCCGGGGCGCGGAGAGACCCAGTACTTC. It yields the protein CASSSNPGRGETQYF.

J is TRBJ2-7 and V is TRBV15; no clear D. Per the germline V gene, CDR1 is LNHNV and CDR2 is YYDKDF (reference sequence). The V gene lost 0 bases and the J gene lost 5 bases, with 5 bases spanning the gap. This CDR3 contains 12 residues. Here the CDR3 reads CATSRDRDEQYF. CDR3 sequence (DNA): TGTGCCACCAGCAGAGATAGGGACGAGCAGTACTTC.

The J gene is TRBJ1-4, the V gene TRBV27, with TRBD1 matching over 10 bases. In germline, CDR1 is MNHEY, CDR2 SMNVEV (reference sequence). This CDR3 is built from 16 residues. The trim removed 5 bases at V and 5 bases at J, leaving 8 bases unmatched. In nucleotides, the CDR3 is TGTGCCAGCAGTCCCCCGAGGGGACAGGGGAATGAAAAACTGTTTTTT. As protein: CASSPPRGQGNEKLFF.

This chain joins TRBV7-9 and TRBJ1-1, with D perhaps matching TRBD1 (5 bases). V was cut by 4 bases and J by 4 bases, with 16 bases left in between. In germline, CDR1 is SEHNR, CDR2 FQNEAQ (reference sequence). This CDR3 has 15 amino acids. The CDR3 loop reads CASSSGGLVSTEAFF. As DNA, the CDR3 is TGTGCCAGCAGCTCGGGGGGTCTTGTAAGCACTGAAGCTTTCTTT.

The rearrangement uses TRBV7-8 and TRBJ1-1; unclear D gene. Germline-derived CDR1 and CDR2 are SGHVS and FQNEAQ. There are 14 residues in the CDR3. Trimming cost V 5 bases and J 3 bases, with 13 bases left between them. The CDR3 region has the DNA TGTGCCAGCAGCCAATTTATCGGGGACACTGAAGCTTTCTTT. Encoded protein: CASSQFIGDTEAFF. Full variable domain (rest looked up from reference TRBV7-8 and TRBJ1-1): GAGVSQSPRYKVAKRGQDVALRCDPISGHVSLFWYQQALGQGPEFLTYFQNEAQLDKSGLPSDRFFAERPEGSVSTLKIQRTQQEDSAVYLCASSQFIGDTEAFFGQGTRLTVV.

The chain combines TRBV5-8 with TRBJ1-1; D is unclear. Germline CDR1 is SGHTS and CDR2 is YDEGEE. The CDR3 is 18 amino acids. Trimming took 4 bases from V and 0 from J, leaving 22 bases between them. The CDR3 sequence is CASSGEGRRKEMNTEAFF. In nucleotides, the CDR3 is TGTGCCAGCAGCGGCGAAGGCCGGCGAAAGGAAATGAACACTGAAGCTTTCTTT.

The chain is built from TRBV6-1 and TRBJ2-6; TRBD1 agrees at 10 bases. Germline trimming cut 3 bases from V and 2 bases from J; bases unmatched to any gene: 13. The CDR3 spans 20 residues. The germline CDR1 and CDR2 sequences are MNHNS and SASEGT. The CDR3 protein is CASSEAKTGGAEAGANVLTF. CDR3 DNA: TGTGCCAGCAGTGAGGCTAAGACAGGGGGCGCAGAAGCTGGGGCCAACGTCCTGACTTTC.

A few counts support this clone. The chain combines TRBV6-5 with TRBJ2-7; the D gene is possibly TRBD1 (6 bases). This CDR3 is built from 13 residues. Germline CDR1 reads MNHEY; CDR2 reads SVGAGI. V was shortened by 2 bases and J by 3 bases, with 8 bases between the two germline ends. CDR3 coding DNA: TGTGCCAGCAGTTACCGACAGGACTACGAGCAGTACTTC. Its protein is CASSYRQDYEQYF.